The subject of this entry is one TCR beta chain. TCRdb reprocessed the 5' RACE reads with MiXCR, giving one entry per CDR3 protein. This table holds under 170,000 distinct CDR3 sequences, under 45% found once. CDR1 is MDHEN, CDR2 SYDVKM, per germline. The CDR3 spans 16 residues. V lost 2 bases to trimming and J lost 1 base, with 14 bases between them. The record originates from a study of CD8 T cells in ankylosing spondylitis. The chain recombines TRBV28 with TRBJ1-1; D is undetermined. The clonotype comes from a male donor with ankylosing spondylitis. The sample consisted of synovial fluid, either unsorted or a sorted T cell fraction (not recorded which). CDR3 in amino acids: CASSLHRVRENTEAFF. As DNA, the CDR3 is TGTGCCAGCAGTTTACATAGGGTGAGAGAGAACACTGAAGCTTTCTTT.